This entry lists 2 T cell receptor beta chains sequenced from one sample in a study of T cells in Graves' hyperthyroidism and ophthalmopathy. TCR beta CDR3 sequences were amplified from RNA transcripts. TCR CDR3 underwent first-round RT-PCR with the HTBI primer set. TCRdb reprocessed the multiplex PCR reads via MiXCR and lists one record per CDR3 protein. This sample has a few hundred thousand distinct CDR3 sequences, with around 16% found just once. The sample taken for sequencing was blood. The receptors were gathered from a man aged 35 to 55 with Graves' hyperthyroidism.

This clonotype was seen many times. The J gene is TRBJ1-1, the V gene TRBV20-1, with 7 bases matching TRBD1. J gave up 4 bases and V 6 bases, and 11 bases lay outside the gene matches. This CDR3 is 14 amino acids long. The germline gives CDR1 DFQATT, CDR2 SNEGSKA (reference sequence). The CDR3 nucleotides read TGCAGTGCACCTCAGACAGGGAGAATCACTGAAGCTTTCTTT. Translated: CSAPQTGRITEAFF.

The count of this clonotype is one. With a much larger clone just one base away, this may be a read error. This chain connects TRBV5-1 to TRBJ2-1; 13 bases line up with TRBD2. The CDR3 consists of 17 residues. Germline CDR1 reads SGHRS; CDR2 reads YFSETQ. V lost 1 base, J lost 7 bases, and 8 bases stayed unmatched. This CDR3 reads CASSLKTSGGGVNEQFF. The CDR3 coding sequence is TGCGCCAGCAGCTTGAAAACTAGCGGGGGGGGTGTGAATGAGCAGTTCTTC.